These T cell receptor beta chains were read from a single sample in a study of siplizumab effects on memory and regulatory T cells. TCRdb keeps only in-frame clones here, not all; method: immunoSEQ multiplex PCR. The sample contains about 100,000 clones, 85% to 95% of which appear only once. The sequencing input was Tregs sorted from blood. Receptor source: a human donor in good health. The CDR3 runs from the conserved cysteine through the conserved F or W. The D gene is left open where the match is weak. Clone size appears in some rows only: once, few, many, or a class for an expanded clone.

D gene	clone size	V gene	J gene	CDR3 protein	CDR3 DNA
.	.	TRBV6-1	TRBJ2-2	CASSATGRVGTGELFF	TGTGCCAGCAGTGCCACAGGGCGGGTAGGGACCGGGGAGCTGTTTTTT
.	.	TRBV6-1	TRBJ2-4	CASSEQRVAKNIQYF	TGTGCCAGCAGTGAACAGCGAGTAGCCAAAAACATTCAGTACTTC
.	.	TRBV7-3	TRBJ1-1	CASSAGRNTEAFF	TGTGCCAGCAGTGCAGGGAGGAACACTGAAGCTTTCTTT
.	.	TRBV6-5	TRBJ2-7	CASSYSPWLEQYF	TGTGCCAGCAGTTACTCCCCTTGGCTCGAGCAGTACTTC
.	.	TRBV6-5	TRBJ2-7	CASSYLSGTATYEQYF	TGTGCCAGCAGTTACTTGTCCGGGACGGCCACCTACGAGCAGTACTTC
.	.	TRBV10-1	TRBJ2-2	CASSKRNTGELFF	TGCGCCAGCAGTAAGCGGAACACCGGGGAGCTGTTTTTT
.	.	TRBV28	TRBJ1-2	CASSLYRGPTGSYGYTF	TGTGCCAGCAGTTTATACCGGGGGCCGACAGGATCCTATGGCTACACCTTC
.	.	TRBV27	TRBJ1-2	CASSLAGYYGYTF	TGTGCCAGCAGTTTAGCGGGTTACTATGGCTACACCTTC
.	.	TRBV5-1	TRBJ2-7	CASSRDDVRGSYEQYF	TGCGCCAGCAGCAGGGATGATGTGAGGGGTTCGTACGAGCAGTACTTC
.	.	TRBV11-2	TRBJ2-7	CASSPDWLDYEQYF	TGTGCCAGCAGCCCGGACTGGCTGGACTACGAGCAGTACTTC
.	once	TRBV5-4	TRBJ2-1	CASSSRTPRDEQFF	TGTGCCAGCAGCTCGAGGACGCCACGGGATGAGCAGTTCTTC
.	.	TRBV28	TRBJ1-1	CASSLGAASLLPAFF	TGTGCCAGCAGTTTGGGCGCCGCCAGCCTACTCCCCGCTTTCTTT
.	once	TRBV28	TRBJ1-1	CASSLNQGRGEAFF	TGTGCCAGCAGTTTAAACCAAGGGCGTGGTGAAGCTTTCTTT
TRBD2	.	TRBV25-1	TRBJ2-1	CASSELAGSSYNEQFF	TGTGCCAGCAGTGAATTAGCGGGAAGCTCCTACAATGAGCAGTTCTTC
TRBD2	.	TRBV5-8	TRBJ2-1	CASSLYVTSGSYEQFF	TGTGCCAGCAGCTTGTACGTGACTAGCGGGAGCTATGAGCAGTTCTTC
TRBD1	.	TRBV7-2	TRBJ2-5	CASSSRDREGETQYF	TGTGCCAGCAGCTCCAGGGACAGGGAAGGCGAGACCCAGTACTTC
.	.	TRBV6-1	TRBJ1-2	CASSEEVSLGYGYTF	TGTGCCAGCAGTGAAGAGGTCTCCCTGGGCTATGGCTACACCTTC
TRBD1	.	TRBV10-3	TRBJ2-7	CAISDGQVHEQYF	TGTGCCATCAGTGATGGACAGGTCCACGAGCAGTACTTC
.	.	TRBV20-1	TRBJ1-1	CSALRLTEAFF	TGCAGTGCCCTCCGCCTCACTGAAGCTTTCTTT
.	.	TRBV14	TRBJ2-1	CASSQRAASYNEQFF	TGTGCCAGCAGCCAAAGGGCAGCCTCCTACAATGAGCAGTTCTTC
TRBD1	.	TRBV5-1	TRBJ2-5	CASDPGGRQETQYF	TGCGCCAGCGACCCAGGGGGAAGGCAAGAGACCCAGTACTTC
.	.	TRBV14	TRBJ1-2	CASSQLPPLGGYTF	TGTGCCAGCAGCCAACTCCCCCCCCTGGGAGGCTACACCTTC
.	once	TRBV18	TRBJ2-1	CASSPPQLVVRFF	TGTGCCAGCTCACCACCCCAGTTGGTAGTCCGGTTCTTC
.	.	TRBV30	TRBJ1-2	CAWSPRTYGYTF	TGTGCCTGGAGTCCCAGGACGTATGGCTACACCTTC
TRBD2	.	TRBV9	TRBJ2-7	CASSESSGRVYEQYF	TGTGCCAGCAGCGAGTCTAGCGGACGGGTATACGAGCAGTACTTC
TRBD1	.	TRBV18	TRBJ1-2	CASSPTGGPHGYTF	TGTGCCAGCTCACCCACAGGGGGACCTCATGGCTACACCTTC
TRBD1	.	TRBV14	TRBJ1-2	CASSQRGQLQGYTF	TGTGCCAGCAGCCAGAGGGGGCAATTACAAGGCTACACCTTC
.	.	TRBV11-2	TRBJ2-3	CASSPVDTQYF	TGTGCCAGCAGCCCTGTGGATACGCAGTATTTT
.	.	TRBV5-6	TRBJ2-5	CASSLLRGETQYF	TGTGCCAGCAGCTTATTAAGAGGAGAGACCCAGTACTTC
.	.	TRBV28	TRBJ2-3	CASSPHGGWSTDTQYF	TGTGCCAGCAGTCCCCATGGAGGGTGGAGCACAGATACGCAGTATTTT
.	.	TRBV7-9	TRBJ1-2	CASSSGTNYGYTF	TGTGCCAGCAGCTCCGGGACTAACTATGGCTACACCTTC
.	.	TRBV10-1	TRBJ2-5	CASSESGKETQYF	TGCGCCAGCAGTGAGTCGGGGAAAGAGACCCAGTACTTC
.	.	TRBV5-1	TRBJ2-3	CASSFSRGTTDTQYF	TGCGCCAGCAGCTTCTCGAGGGGAACTACAGATACGCAGTATTTT
.	.	TRBV7-3	TRBJ2-5	CASSPGGTSTQYF	TGTGCCAGCAGCCCCGGGGGCACGTCGACCCAGTACTTC
.	.	TRBV11-2	TRBJ2-7	CASTPGTLYEQYF	TGTGCCAGCACCCCGGGTACCCTTTACGAGCAGTACTTC